This TCR beta chain was sequenced during a study of radiotherapy plus CTLA-4 blockade in lung cancer. Clones were read by immunoSEQ multiplex PCR, and TCRdb kept only the in-frame ones, dropping some. The profile shows approximately 67,000 clones, approximately 80% of them singletons. The CDR3 consists of 15 residues. CDR1 and CDR2 from the germline V gene are MNHNY and SVGAGI (reference sequence). Trimming took off 6 bases at V and 2 bases at J, with 14 bases between the two ends. The material was peripheral blood, obtained from a patient treated with radiotherapy plus ipilimumab. The sequence was collected from a human donor with non-small cell lung cancer who had a partial response to radiotherapy plus ipilimumab. V is TRBV6-6 and J is TRBJ1-3, with D possibly TRBD1 on 5 matching bases. CDR3 in DNA: TGTGCCAGCAGACCAACCCAGGGTGCTGGAAACACCATATATTTT. It encodes CASRPTQGAGNTIYF.